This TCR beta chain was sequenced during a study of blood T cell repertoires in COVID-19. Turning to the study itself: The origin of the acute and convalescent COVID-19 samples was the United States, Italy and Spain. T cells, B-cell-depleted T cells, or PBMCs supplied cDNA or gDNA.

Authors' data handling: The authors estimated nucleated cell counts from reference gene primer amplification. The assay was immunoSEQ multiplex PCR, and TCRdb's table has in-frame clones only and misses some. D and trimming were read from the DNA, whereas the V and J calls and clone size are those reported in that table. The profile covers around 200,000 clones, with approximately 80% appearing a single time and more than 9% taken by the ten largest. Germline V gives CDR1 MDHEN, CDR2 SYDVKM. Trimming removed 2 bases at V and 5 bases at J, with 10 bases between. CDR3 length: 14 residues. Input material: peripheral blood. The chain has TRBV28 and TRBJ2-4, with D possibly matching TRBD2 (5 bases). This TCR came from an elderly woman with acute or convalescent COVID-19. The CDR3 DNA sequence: TGTGCCAGCAGTTTAGCGGGCATCCAAAACATTCAGTACTTC. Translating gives CASSLAGIQNIQYF.